This T cell receptor (beta chain) was recorded in a study of blood T cells in healthy people across ages. The study's findings and limits: Greater diversity and more naive CD4+ cells were seen in long-lived donors than in aged donors. Naive and antigen-experienced cells were not separated, limiting conclusive comparison.

PCR was performed a second time for about 6 to 12 cycles using a sample-barcoded 5' primer and a J-beta primer mix. A single record per CDR3 protein comes from TCRdb applying MiXCR to the 5' RACE reads. The top ten hold approximately 10% of the sample, which has 1.5 million to 2 million distinct CDR3 sequences, about 31% seen once. Germline V gives CDR1 SGHDN, CDR2 FVKESK. The trim removed 0 bases at V and 8 bases at J, leaving 14 bases unmatched. The CDR3 contains 17 residues. A few counts support this clonotype. What it recognizes is unknown. In terms of origin and age, donors were healthy Caucasian individuals from Russia aged roughly 6 to 100. Total RNA, at least 5.5 micrograms per sample, came from PBMCs.

Sequencing was performed on blood. The TCR was taken from a young woman in good health. The chain employs TRBV14 and TRBJ1-2; 8 positions agree with TRBD1. The CDR3 bases are TGTGCCAGCAGCCAAGAAGCCGCAGGGTCGGGGACAGGAGGCTACACCTTC. It is translated as CASSQEAAGSGTGGYTF.